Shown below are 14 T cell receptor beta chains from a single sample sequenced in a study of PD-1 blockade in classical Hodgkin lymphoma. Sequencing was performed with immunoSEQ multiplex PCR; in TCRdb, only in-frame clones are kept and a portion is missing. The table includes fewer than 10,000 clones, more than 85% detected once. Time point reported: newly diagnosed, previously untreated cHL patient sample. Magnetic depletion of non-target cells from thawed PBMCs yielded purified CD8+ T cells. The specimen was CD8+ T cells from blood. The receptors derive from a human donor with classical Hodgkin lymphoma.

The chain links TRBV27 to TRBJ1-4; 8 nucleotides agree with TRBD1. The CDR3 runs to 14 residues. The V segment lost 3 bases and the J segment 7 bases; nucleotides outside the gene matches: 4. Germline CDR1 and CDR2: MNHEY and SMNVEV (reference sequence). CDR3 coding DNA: TGTGCCAGCAGTTTCAGGGGGCAAGGTGAAAAACTGTTTTTT. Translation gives CASSFRGQGEKLFF.

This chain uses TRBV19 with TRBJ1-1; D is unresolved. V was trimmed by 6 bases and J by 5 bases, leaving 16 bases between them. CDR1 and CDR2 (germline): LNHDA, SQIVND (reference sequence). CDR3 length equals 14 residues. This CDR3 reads CASRPLREWTEAFF. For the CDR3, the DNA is TGTGCCAGTAGGCCTCTTAGGGAGTGGACTGAAGCTTTCTTT.

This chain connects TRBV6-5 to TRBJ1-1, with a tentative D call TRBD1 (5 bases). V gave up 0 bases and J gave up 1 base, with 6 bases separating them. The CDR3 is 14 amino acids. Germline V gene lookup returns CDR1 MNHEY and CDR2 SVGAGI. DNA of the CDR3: TGTGCCAGCAGTTACTCGACAGCGAACACTGAAGCTTTCTTT. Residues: CASSYSTANTEAFF.

As DNA, the CDR3 is TGTGCCAGCAGCCGCCTAGCGGGAGTGTACAATGAGCAGTTCTTC. Its translation: CASSRLAGVYNEQFF. The genes are TRBV5-5 and TRBJ2-1, with TRBD2 matching 10 bases. This CDR3 has 15 amino acids. The ends lost 4 bases at V and 4 bases at J; junction bases unmatched: 5. Germline V gene sequence: CDR1 SGHKS, CDR2 YYEKEE (reference sequence). Based on the CDR3 plus reference TRBV5-5 and TRBJ2-1, the full variable domain is DAGVTQSPTHLIKTRGQQVTLRCSPISGHKSVSWYQQVLGQGPQFIFQYYEKEERGRGNFPDRFSARQFPNYSSELNVNALLLGDSALYLCASSRLAGVYNEQFFGPGTRLTVL.

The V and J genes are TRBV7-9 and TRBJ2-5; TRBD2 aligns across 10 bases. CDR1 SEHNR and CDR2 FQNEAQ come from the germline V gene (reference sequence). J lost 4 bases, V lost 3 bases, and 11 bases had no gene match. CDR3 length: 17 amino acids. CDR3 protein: CASSFTLAGDAGETQYF. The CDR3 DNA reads TGTGCCAGCAGCTTTACGCTAGCGGGAGATGCGGGAGAGACCCAGTACTTC.

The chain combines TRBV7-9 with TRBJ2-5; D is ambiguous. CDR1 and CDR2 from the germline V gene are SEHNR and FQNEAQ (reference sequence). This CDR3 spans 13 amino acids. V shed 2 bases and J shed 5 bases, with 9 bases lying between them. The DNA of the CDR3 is TGTGCCAGCAGCTTATGGGAAAGGGAGACCCAGTACTTC. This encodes CASSLWERETQYF.

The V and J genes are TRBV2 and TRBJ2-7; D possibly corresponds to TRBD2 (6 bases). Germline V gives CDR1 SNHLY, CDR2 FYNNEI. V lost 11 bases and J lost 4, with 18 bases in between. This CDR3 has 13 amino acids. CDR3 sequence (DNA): TGTGCCGCTGTGACGGGGGTGGCATACGAGCAGTACTTC. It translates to CAAVTGVAYEQYF. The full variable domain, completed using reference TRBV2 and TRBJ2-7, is EPEVTQTPSHQVTQMGQEVILRCVPISNHLYFYWYRQILGQKVEFLVSFYNNEISEKSEIFDDQFSVERPDGSNFTLKIRSTKLEDSAMYFCAAVTGVAYEQYFGPGTRLTVT.

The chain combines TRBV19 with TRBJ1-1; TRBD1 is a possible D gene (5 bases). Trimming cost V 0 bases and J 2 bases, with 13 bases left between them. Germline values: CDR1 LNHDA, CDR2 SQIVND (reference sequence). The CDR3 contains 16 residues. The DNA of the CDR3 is TGTGCCAGTAGTATAGATCCGGAGGGGTTTAACACTGAAGCTTTCTTT. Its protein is CASSIDPEGFNTEAFF.

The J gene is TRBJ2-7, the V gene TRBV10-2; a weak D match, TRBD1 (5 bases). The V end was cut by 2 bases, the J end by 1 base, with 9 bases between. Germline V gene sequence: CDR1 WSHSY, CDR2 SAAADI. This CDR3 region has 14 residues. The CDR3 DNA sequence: TGCGCCAGCAGTGAGGGGGCAGGTTCCTACGAGCAGTACTTC. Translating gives CASSEGAGSYEQYF.

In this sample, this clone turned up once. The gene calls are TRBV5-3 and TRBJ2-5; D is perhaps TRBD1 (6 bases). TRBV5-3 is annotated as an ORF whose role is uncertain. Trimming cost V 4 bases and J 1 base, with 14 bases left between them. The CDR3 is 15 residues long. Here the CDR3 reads CARSHALGGQETQYF. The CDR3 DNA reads TGTGCCAGAAGCCACGCGCTAGGGGGCCAAGAGACCCAGTACTTC.

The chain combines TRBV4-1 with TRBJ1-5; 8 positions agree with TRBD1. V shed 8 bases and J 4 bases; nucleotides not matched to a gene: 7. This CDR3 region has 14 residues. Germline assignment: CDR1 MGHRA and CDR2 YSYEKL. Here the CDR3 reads CASSGGTTNQPQHF. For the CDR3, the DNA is TGCGCCAGCTCAGGGGGCACCACTAATCAGCCCCAGCATTTT.

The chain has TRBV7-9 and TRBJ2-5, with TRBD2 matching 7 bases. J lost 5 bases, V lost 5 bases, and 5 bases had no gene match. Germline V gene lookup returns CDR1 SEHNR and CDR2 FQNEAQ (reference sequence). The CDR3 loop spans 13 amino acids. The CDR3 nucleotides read TGTGCCAGCAGCCACCCGCGGGGGGAGACCCAGTACTTC. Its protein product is CASSHPRGETQYF. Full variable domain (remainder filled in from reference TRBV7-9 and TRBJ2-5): DTGVSQNPRHKITKRGQNVTFRCDPISEHNRLYWYRQTLGQGPEFLTYFQNEAQLEKSRLLSDRFSAERPKGSFSTLEIQRTEQGDSAMYLCASSHPRGETQYFGPGTRLLVL.

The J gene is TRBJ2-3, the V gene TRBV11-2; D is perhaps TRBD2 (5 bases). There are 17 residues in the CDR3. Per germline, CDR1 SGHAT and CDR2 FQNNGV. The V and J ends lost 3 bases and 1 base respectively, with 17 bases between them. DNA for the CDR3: TGTGCCAGCAGCTTCCCTATTACTAGGTATGGCACAGATACGCAGTATTTT. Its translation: CASSFPITRYGTDTQYF.

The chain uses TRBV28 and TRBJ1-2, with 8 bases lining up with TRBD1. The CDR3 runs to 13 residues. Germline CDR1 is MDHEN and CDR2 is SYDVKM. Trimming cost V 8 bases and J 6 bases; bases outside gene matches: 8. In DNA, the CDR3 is TGTGCCAGCGGAGTACACAGGGGGAATGGCTACACCTTC. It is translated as CASGVHRGNGYTF.